These T cell receptor beta chains were read from a single sample in a study of monozygotic twins with cystic fibrosis. Profiled with immunoSEQ multiplex PCR; TCRdb holds only in-frame clones, not every one. The table shows fewer than 10,000 clones, with approximately 98% occurring only once. Sequenced input: blood. The source is a girl aged 2 to 9 with cystic fibrosis. Each CDR3 is given with its conserved first and last residue. Each record gives: clone size, V gene, J gene, D gene, CDR3 DNA, CDR3 protein. A D gene is named only where the DNA matches it firmly. The size field is filled for only some rows; it gives once, few, many or a size class.

NA	TRBV5-7	TRBJ2-7	NA	TGTGCCAGCAGCACCCCCCGTTTCGAGCAGTACTTC	CASSTPRFEQYF
NA	TRBV6-5	TRBJ1-2	NA	TGTGCCAGCAGTGAACAGGAATTCTATGGCTACACCTTC	CASSEQEFYGYTF
NA	TRBV7-9	TRBJ2-1	NA	TGTGCCAGCAGCTTAGGGCGAGCGAGATACAATGAGCAGTTCTTC	CASSLGRARYNEQFF
NA	TRBV7-2	TRBJ1-1	NA	TGTGCCAGCAGCTTAGAGCAACTGAACACTGAAGCTTTCTTT	CASSLEQLNTEAFF
NA	TRBV7-6	TRBJ2-1	TRBD2	TGTGCCAGCAGCTTAGCGTCCCTAGCGGGAGTACCTACCTACAATGAGCAGTTCTTC	CASSLASLAGVPTYNEQFF
NA	TRBV4-1	TRBJ1-5	NA	TGCGCCAGCAGCCAAGATAGCAATCAGCCCCAGCATTTT	CASSQDSNQPQHF
NA	TRBV7-9	TRBJ2-2	NA	TGTGCCAGCAGCCCTCCGACGGGGCCCACCGGGGAGCTGTTTTTT	CASSPPTGPTGELFF
NA	TRBV18	TRBJ2-7	NA	TGTGCCAGCTCACCTAGAAGACTTAAGGTGGACGAGCAGTACTTC	CASSPRRLKVDEQYF
NA	TRBV2	TRBJ1-3	NA	TGTGCCAGCAGGGCGGGGGGCTCTGGAAACACCATATATTTT	CASRAGGSGNTIYF
NA	TRBV27	TRBJ2-7	TRBD2	TGTGCCAGCGCCGAATCGGGACTAGCGTCAACCTACGAGCAGTACTTC	CASAESGLASTYEQYF
NA	TRBV10-2	TRBJ1-1	NA	TGCGCCAGCATGGGAGGACCCCGTCGATGGGCTTTCTTT	CASMGGPRRWAFF
NA	TRBV4-1	TRBJ2-1	TRBD2	TGCGCCAGCAGCCAAGATGGGGTGAATAGCGGGATCTACAATGAGCAGTTCTTC	CASSQDGVNSGIYNEQFF
NA	TRBV27	TRBJ2-6	TRBD1	TGTGCCAGCAGTTTACACAGGGGGCTATCTGGGGCCAACGTCCTGACTTTC	CASSLHRGLSGANVLTF
NA	TRBV6-5	TRBJ1-5	TRBD1	TGTGCCAGCAGGCCCGGGACAGGGAATCAGCCCCAGCATTTT	CASRPGTGNQPQHF
once	TRBV14	TRBJ1-2	NA	TGTGCCAGCAGCCAAGATTTCGGAAGTATTTCAGGAGGGAACTTCTATGGCTACACCTTC	CASSQDFGSISGGNFYGYTF
NA	TRBV7-8	TRBJ2-2	NA	TGTGCCAGCAGCTTGGGCATAAGTCGGTACACCGGGGAGCTGTTTTTT	CASSLGISRYTGELFF
NA	TRBV27	TRBJ2-7	TRBD1	TGTGCCAGCAGTTACCGGCTTGCAGGGGGTCCCTACGAGCAGTACTTC	CASSYRLAGGPYEQYF
NA	TRBV19	TRBJ2-7	NA	TGTGCCAGTACCGCCGGTCCGGTAGGAACCTACGAGCAGTACTTC	CASTAGPVGTYEQYF
NA	TRBV29-1	TRBJ2-5	TRBD1	TGCAGCGTTGCTCCCGGGACAGGGGTAGGGGAGACCCAGTACTTC	CSVAPGTGVGETQYF
NA	TRBV5-4	TRBJ1-1	NA	TGTGCCAGCAGCTTGGCCGGGGGCGCGACTGAAGCTTTCTTT	CASSLAGGATEAFF
NA	TRBV9	TRBJ1-2	NA	TGTGCCAGCAGCGTAGCTGGAGGTGGAGACGATCGAGGCTACACCTTC	CASSVAGGGDDRGYTF
NA	TRBV2	TRBJ2-7	NA	TGTGCCAGCAGTGACCCCGAAAAGTATGGGCAGTACTTC	CASSDPEKYGQYF
NA	TRBV5-6	TRBJ1-1	NA	TGTGCCAGCAGCTTGGACTGGGGTAACACTGAAGCTTTCTTT	CASSLDWGNTEAFF
NA	TRBV7-8	TRBJ1-5	TRBD1	TGTGCCAGCAGCTCACGGACAGGGAGCGGCAATCAGCCCCAGCATTTT	CASSSRTGSGNQPQHF
once	TRBV10-2	TRBJ1-5	TRBD1	TGCGCCAGCAGTCTACAGGGGCCCAATCAGCCCCAGCATTTT	CASSLQGPNQPQHF
NA	TRBV27	TRBJ2-1	TRBD1	TGTGCCAGCAGTTCGGACAGGGTAACCTACAATGAGCAGTTCTTC	CASSSDRVTYNEQFF
NA	TRBV28	TRBJ2-3	TRBD1	TGTGCCAGCAGGGGAGGACAGGGGTACACAGATACGCAGTATTTT	CASRGGQGYTDTQYF
NA	TRBV5-6	TRBJ1-1	NA	TGTGCCAGCAGCTTGGGGCGACAGGTAGGAGCTTTCTTT	CASSLGRQVGAFF
NA	TRBV7-9	TRBJ2-7	NA	TGTGCCAGCAGCTTAGCTGAGGCAACCTACGAGCAGTACTTC	CASSLAEATYEQYF
NA	TRBV27	TRBJ2-5	NA	TGTGCCAGCAGTTCCTTGGGGGGCCCAAAAGAGACCCAGTACTTC	CASSSLGGPKETQYF
NA	TRBV19	TRBJ2-7	TRBD1	TGTGCCAGTAGTCCCGGGACAGGGTACGAGCAGTACTTC	CASSPGTGYEQYF
NA	TRBV29-1	TRBJ2-1	TRBD2	TGCAGCGTTGACTCTATAGCGGGGGCCTACAATGAGCAGTTCTTC	CSVDSIAGAYNEQFF
NA	TRBV7-8	TRBJ1-1	NA	TGTGCCAGCAGCTACGGGGGGGACGGGGACACTGAAGCTTTCTTT	CASSYGGDGDTEAFF
NA	TRBV4-2	TRBJ1-3	TRBD1	TGTGCCAGCAGCCAAGAAAACTACGGACAGGGCACTCCAGAGACTTCTGGAAACACCATATATTTT	CASSQENYGQGTPETSGNTIYF